The 23 T cell receptor beta chains listed next were all sequenced from one sample in a study of post-analysis software for immune sequencing data. Study observations and caveats: TRBV5-6, TRBV5-1 and TRBV20-1 belonged to a set of roughly five TRBV segments that were more frequent in patients than controls.

TCR beta libraries were prepared from cDNA with unique molecular identifiers. TCRdb recomputed calls from the PCR reads with MiXCR, one row per CDR3 protein. The repertoire has more than 350,000 distinct CDR3 sequences, more than 30% of them found once; the top ten carry 7.6%. For these receptors, no antigen is known. Material for sequencing was blood. The receptors shown here come from a girl aged 2 to 10 with multiple sclerosis.

The chain is built from TRBV3-1 and TRBJ2-3; D unresolved. The germline V gene encodes CDR1 LGHDT and CDR2 YNNKEL (reference sequence). V dropped 1 base and J dropped 6 bases, with 8 bases sitting between them. CDR3 length equals 13 residues. CDR3 DNA sequence: TGTGCCAGCAGCCAAGGGTACGCGGATACGCAGTATTTT. This translates into CASSQGYADTQYF.

V usage is TRBV3-1 and J usage is TRBJ1-2, with D tentatively TRBD1 (5 bases). Germline V CDR1 and CDR2: LGHDT, YNNKEL (reference sequence). The length of the CDR3 is 14 residues. V lost 3 bases to trimming and J lost 8 bases, with 16 bases between them. In nucleotides, the CDR3 is TGTGCCAGCAGCCAGACAGTTCGAGTAAGGGGCTACACCTTC. Amino acid sequence: CASSQTVRVRGYTF. The whole variable domain, filled in from reference TRBV3-1 and TRBJ1-2, reads DTAVSQTPKYLVTQMGNDKSIKCEQNLGHDTMYWYKQDSKKFLKIMFSYNNKELIINETVPNRFSPKSPDKAHLNLHINSLELGDSAVYFCASSQTVRVRGYTFGSGTRLTVV.

This chain links TRBV9 with TRBJ1-1; maybe TRBD1 (5 bases). This CDR3 region has 12 residues. Germline CDR1 and CDR2: SGDLS and YYNGEE. V shed 4 bases and J shed 8 bases, with 12 bases lying between them. CDR3 in amino acids: CASSPPRGEAFF. CDR3 in DNA: TGTGCCAGCAGCCCCCCCCGGGGCGAAGCTTTCTTT.

This chain uses TRBV5-5 with TRBJ1-2; weak D call: TRBD1 (6 bases). The CDR3 runs to 16 residues. Trimming took off 5 bases at V and 0 bases at J, with 17 bases between the two ends. Germline V gene sequence: CDR1 SGHKS, CDR2 YYEKEE (reference sequence). The CDR3 loop is CASSYRDTLTNYGYTF. The DNA of the CDR3 is TGTGCCAGCAGTTACCGGGACACCTTAACTAACTATGGCTACACCTTC.

This clonotype came up a few times. The V and J genes are TRBV29-1 and TRBJ1-2; 9 positions match TRBD1. Looked up from germline, CDR1 is SQVTM and CDR2 is ANQGSEA. Trimming cost V 4 bases and J 4 bases; bases outside gene matches: 4. The CDR3 totals 13 residues. CDR3 amino acids: CSVADRGTYGYTF. Written as DNA, the CDR3 is TGCAGCGTTGCAGACAGGGGGACCTATGGCTACACCTTC.

The genes are TRBV7-3 and TRBJ2-1; D gene ambiguous. Germline loops: CDR1 SGHTA, CDR2 FQGTGA. V was cut by 4 bases and J by 6 bases, with 10 bases left in between. This CDR3 has 13 residues. The CDR3 loop reads CASSSSPRNEQFF. For the CDR3, the DNA is TGTGCCAGCAGCTCCAGTCCCCGCAATGAGCAGTTCTTC.

This clonotype was counted only a few times. The rearrangement links TRBV6-2 or TRBV6-3 to TRBJ2-1; 7 nucleotides line up with TRBD2. This CDR3 has 18 residues. V shed 2 bases, J shed 4 bases, and the junction held 14 bases outside the gene matches. Per germline, CDR1 MNHEY and CDR2 SVGEGT. The CDR3 nucleotides read TGTGCCAGCAGTTACGACCCTGTGGCTAGCGGAGGGTACAATGAGCAGTTCTTC. It specifies CASSYDPVASGGYNEQFF.

The V gene is TRBV20-1, the J gene TRBJ2-3; TRBD2 is a possible D gene (5 bases). The germline V gene encodes CDR1 DFQATT and CDR2 SNEGSKA (reference sequence). The V end lost 4 bases, the J end lost 6 bases, and 23 bases lay between the germline ends. The CDR3 has 16 residues. The CDR3 sequence: CSATRTRVNSADTQYF. The DNA of the CDR3 is TGCAGTGCTACCCGTACTAGAGTCAACAGTGCGGATACGCAGTATTTT.

The chain combines TRBV15 with TRBJ1-4; TRBD1 might be the D (6 bases). The CDR3 consists of 22 residues. Trimming left V 1 base short and J 0 bases short, with 27 bases between. Germline V gene data show CDR1 as LNHNV and CDR2 as YYDKDF (reference sequence). CDR3 coding DNA: TGTGCCACCAGCAGAGCCATAGGGAGGGACATCCGGGGGTTTGCAACTAATGAAAAACTGTTTTTT. It specifies CATSRAIGRDIRGFATNEKLFF.

This clonotype was picked up a small number of times. This chain's CDR3 is CASSFGTIFSGANVLTF. CDR3 DNA: TGTGCCAGCAGCTTCGGGACAATATTCTCTGGGGCCAACGTCCTGACTTTC. The chain links TRBV7-8 to TRBJ2-6; the D gene is possibly TRBD1 (6 bases). Trimming took 3 bases from V and 0 from J, leaving 12 bases between them. The germline V gene has CDR1 SGHVS and CDR2 FQNEAQ. The CDR3 is made up of 17 amino acids.

This clonotype was detected only a few times. The V call is TRBV20-1, the J call TRBJ2-3; D unclear. V was trimmed by 2 bases and J by 2 bases, leaving 5 bases between them. CDR1 DFQATT and CDR2 SNEGSKA come from the germline V gene (reference sequence). The CDR3 totals 12 residues. The CDR3 DNA is TGCAGTGCTAGACAGGTCACAGATACGCAGTATTTT. Protein sequence: CSARQVTDTQYF.

This clonotype was counted between two and nine times. The chain combines TRBV14 with TRBJ2-7, with TRBD1 matching over 7 bases. The CDR3 has 16 amino acids. The ends lost 5 bases at V and 1 base at J; junction bases unmatched: 11. Per germline, CDR1 SGHDN and CDR2 FVKESK. The CDR3 sequence: CASSYTGQTVSYEQYF. CDR3 nucleotide sequence: TGTGCCAGCAGCTACACGGGACAGACGGTATCCTACGAGCAGTACTTC. Based on the CDR3 plus reference TRBV14 and TRBJ2-7, the full variable domain is EAGVTQFPSHSVIEKGQTVTLRCDPISGHDNLYWYRRVMGKEIKFLLHFVKESKQDESGMPNNRFLAERTGGTYSTLKVQPAELEDSGVYFCASSYTGQTVSYEQYFGPGTRLTVT.

This chain uses TRBV20-1 with TRBJ2-7; 11 nucleotides align to TRBD2. Germline lookup yields CDR1 DFQATT and CDR2 SNEGSKA (reference sequence). This CDR3 is 12 amino acids long. The J segment lost 4 bases and the V segment lost 5 bases, leaving 1 base of the junction unmatched. The CDR3 nucleotides read TGCAGTGCTCGACTAGCGGGGTACGAGCAGTACTTC. It translates to CSARLAGYEQYF.

The rearrangement uses TRBV5-6 and TRBJ1-1, with D unclear. The germline V gene encodes CDR1 SGHDT and CDR2 YYEEEE. This CDR3 has 13 residues. Trimming removed 5 bases from V and 3 bases from J, with 11 bases in between. For the CDR3, the DNA is TGTGCCAGCAGTCCGGGCTCGGACACTGAAGCTTTCTTT. It specifies CASSPGSDTEAFF. The variable domain in full, completed from reference TRBV5-6 and TRBJ1-1, reads DAGVTQSPTHLIKTRGQQVTLRCSPKSGHDTVSWYQQALGQGPQFIFQYYEEEERQRGNFPDRFSGHQFPNYSSELNVNALLLGDSALYLCASSPGSDTEAFFGQGTRLTVV.

A single count supports this clonotype. Germline is not matched at one junction end, which may reflect a read error. V is TRBV12-3 or TRBV12-4 and J is TRBJ2-1, with 7 bases that match TRBD2. CDR3 length: 14 amino acids. This CDR3 is CASRLGGSWNEQFF. The CDR3 bases are TGTGCCAGCAGGTTAGGCGGGAGCTGGAATGAGCAGTTCTTC.

V and J are TRBV6-4 and TRBJ1-1; D perhaps matches TRBD1 (6 bases). Trimming pared 6 bases from V and 2 bases from J, leaving 13 bases between. CDR1 is MRHNA and CDR2 is SNTAGT in the germline V gene. The CDR3 spans 14 residues. CDR3 protein: CASREFRGNTEAFF. CDR3 nucleotides: TGTGCCAGCAGGGAATTCAGGGGTAACACTGAAGCTTTCTTT.

CDR3 sequence reads: CASSPGTPYNEQFF. The CDR3 nucleotides are TGCGCCAGCAGCCCAGGGACACCTTACAATGAGCAGTTCTTC. The gene calls are TRBV5-1 and TRBJ2-1, with a possible D match to TRBD1 (6 bases). Germline V gene sequence: CDR1 SGHRS, CDR2 YFSETQ. V was clipped by 4 bases and J by 4 bases, with 12 bases between them. The CDR3 length is 14 residues.

The chain has TRBV7-6 and TRBJ1-2, with 9 bases matching TRBD1. The CDR3 loop spans 15 amino acids. Germline CDR1 reads SGHVS; CDR2 reads FNYEAQ. The J segment lost 6 bases and the V segment lost 1 base, leaving 6 bases of the junction unmatched. The CDR3 is CASSLDPGTGNGYTF. CDR3 DNA sequence: TGTGCCAGCAGCTTAGATCCCGGGACAGGGAATGGCTACACCTTC.

A note on this clonotype: This may stem from a read error, because a much larger clone lies one nucleotide away. V gene TRBV9 combines with J gene TRBJ2-5; TRBD2 matches 8 bases. The CDR3 is made up of 14 amino acids. J gave up 11 bases and V 2 bases, and 11 bases lay outside the gene matches. CDR1 is SGDLS, CDR2 YYNGEE, per germline. CDR3 sequence reads: CASSVLAGSYGQYF. The CDR3, as DNA: TGTGCCAGCAGCGTCCTAGCGGGTTCCTACGGGCAGTACTTC. The full variable domain, its missing parts supplied by reference TRBV9 and TRBJ2-5, is DSGVTQTPKHLITATGQRVTLRCSPRSGDLSVYWYQQSLDQGLQFLIQYYNGEERAKGNILERFSAQQFPDLHSELNLSSLELGDSALYFCASSVLAGSYGQYFGPGTRLLVL.

This clonotype appeared a few times. The chain joins TRBV20-1 to TRBJ2-1, with D uncertain. Trimming cost V 6 bases and J 7 bases, with 7 bases left between them. CDR1 DFQATT and CDR2 SNEGSKA come from the germline V gene (reference sequence). The CDR3 totals 10 residues. CDR3 amino acids: CSARNNEQFF. The CDR3 region has the DNA TGCAGTGCCCGTAATAATGAGCAGTTCTTC.

This clonotype has only a few counts. The genes are TRBV20-1 and TRBJ2-7; TRBD1 matches 10 bases. The germline CDR1 and CDR2 sequences are DFQATT and SNEGSKA (reference sequence). This CDR3 contains 13 residues. The V segment lost 6 bases and the J segment 7 bases; nucleotides outside the gene matches: 9. CDR3 protein: CSAPRQGAWEQYF. The DNA of the CDR3 is TGCAGTGCGCCCCGACAGGGGGCTTGGGAGCAGTACTTC.

The rearrangement uses TRBV6-5 and TRBJ1-2, with D tentatively TRBD1 (5 bases). This CDR3 has 14 amino acids. Germline CDR1 and CDR2: MNHEY and SVGAGI. Between the trimmed V and J ends, which lost 2 bases and 8 bases, there was a span of 15 bases. CDR3 residues: CASSYPGGGSGYTF. CDR3 sequence (DNA): TGTGCCAGCAGTTACCCTGGTGGGGGGTCCGGCTACACCTTC.

The V gene is TRBV7-2, the J gene TRBJ2-5, with D possibly TRBD1 on 6 matching bases. There are 14 residues in the CDR3. V was clipped by 5 bases and J by 7 bases, with 17 bases between them. CDR1 is SGHTA, CDR2 FQGNSA, per germline. The CDR3 region has the DNA TGTGCCAGCAGCCGAGTTGGGGGCTATGGGACCCAGTACTTC. Protein product: CASSRVGGYGTQYF.